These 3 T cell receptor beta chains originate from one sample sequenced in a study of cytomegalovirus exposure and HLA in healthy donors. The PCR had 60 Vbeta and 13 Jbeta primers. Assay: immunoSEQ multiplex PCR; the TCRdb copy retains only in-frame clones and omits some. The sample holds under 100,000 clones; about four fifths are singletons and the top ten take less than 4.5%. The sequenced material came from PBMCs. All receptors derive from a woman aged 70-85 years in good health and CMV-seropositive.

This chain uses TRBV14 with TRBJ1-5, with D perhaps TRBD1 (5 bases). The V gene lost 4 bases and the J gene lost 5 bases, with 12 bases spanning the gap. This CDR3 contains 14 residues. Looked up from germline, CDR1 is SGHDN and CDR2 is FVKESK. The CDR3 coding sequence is TGTGCCAGCAGCCGACGGGGGACTGATCAGCCCCAGCATTTT. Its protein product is CASSRRGTDQPQHF.

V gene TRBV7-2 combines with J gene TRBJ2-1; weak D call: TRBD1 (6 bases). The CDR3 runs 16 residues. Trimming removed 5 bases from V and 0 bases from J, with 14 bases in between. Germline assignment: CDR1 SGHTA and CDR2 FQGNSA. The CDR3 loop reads CASSRNRDTSYNEQFF. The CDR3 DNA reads TGTGCCAGCAGCCGGAACCGGGACACCTCCTACAATGAGCAGTTCTTC.

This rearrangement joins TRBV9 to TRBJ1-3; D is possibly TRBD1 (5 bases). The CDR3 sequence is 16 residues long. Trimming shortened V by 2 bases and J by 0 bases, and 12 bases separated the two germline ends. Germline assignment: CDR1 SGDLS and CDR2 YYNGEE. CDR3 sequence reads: CASSVQGGSSGNTIYF. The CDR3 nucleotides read TGTGCCAGCAGCGTCCAGGGAGGGAGCTCTGGAAACACCATATATTTT.